This record looks at one T cell receptor (beta chain) sequence and its context. Its antigen remains unidentified. No base-level quality is on record; no much larger clone is a single base apart. This record comes from a study of shared T cell receptors in the human thymus (dated by TCRdb to the early 2020s). Regarding the study in general: The study examined how the human thymus generates shared, self-reactive T-cell receptor alpha chains.

The library relied on the immunoSEQ multiplex PCR assay. Sourced from immuneACCESS, this table was stored by TCRdb with only in-frame sequences that have V and J called. A share of the clones is absent; for the studies checked, an unresolved V gene accounts for under half, and the remainder has no known explanation. This sample is represented by over 650,000 clones; about 90% of them were singletons. In total, the top ten clones hold 0.0094% of the sample. The same sample was also studied in work on human thymus T cells. Drawing on the second study: Immunologically healthy infants undergoing open corrective cardiac surgery for congenital heart defects in Finland were used as donors. Thymus tissue was collected as surgical resects that were removed during corrective cardiac surgery. Both the thymic and the peripheral blood repertoires appeared to show biased V and J gene segment usage. The related research reported highly overlapping thymic TCR repertoires among unrelated individuals. The study described the TCR alpha and beta repertoires in roughly 8 infant thymus samples and four matching peripheral blood samples. Donor ages ranged from about 7 to 244 days, and the cohort comprised roughly six male and a couple of female infants. Thymocytes were released mechanically from tissue and stored at -70 °C as pellets of about 8.5-31 million cells. Genomic DNA was extracted from frozen cell pellets with a QIAsymphony instrument. Using the immunoSEQ multiplex PCR assay, the TCRB and TCRAD loci were amplified from a standardized quantity of quality-controlled genomic DNA. Amplicons spanned the V(D)J region at a length sufficient to cover the CDR3 and identify V and J genes. Amplicon sequencing was performed on an Illumina platform through the commercial immunoSEQ service. Corrections for primer bias and sequencing errors followed previously described methods, while TCRAD and TCRB definitions were based on the IMGT database. The repertoires were analysed using immunoSEQ Analyzer 3.0 and VDJTools for basic statistics, V/J segment usage, diversity estimates, rarefaction and pairwise overlap. Chao1, ChaoE, Efron-Thisted, Shannon and inverse Simpson indices were used to estimate diversity, which was also estimated on datasets down-sampled to the smallest sample. Repertoire overlap was assessed by strict matching of CDR3 nucleotide sequence, V gene and J gene, and clustering was done by Jaccard-based multidimensional scaling. On average, thymus samples yielded about 810,000 unique TCRB clonotypes, whereas blood samples yielded about 80,000.

This receptor was identified in a boy under two years old with a congenital heart defect. Donor details come from another sample of the same person, matched by shared clones. The sequenced sample consisted of thymocytes.

The DNA sequence follows: TGCGCCAGCAGCTTGGGGCGGGATCGGTATAGCAATCAGCCCCAGCATTTT. This is translated as CASSLGRDRYSNQPQHF. The chain links TRBV5-1 with TRBJ1-5; no D gene can be assigned with confidence. CDR1 and CDR2 (SGHRS, YFSETQ) derive from the germline V gene. V is shortened by 0 bases, J by 0 bases, and the region joining them spans 13 bases. The CDR3, cysteine through phenylalanine, is 17 amino acids long. Here the CDR3 DNA is all that survives: 51 bases in frame from base 1.